These 30 T cell receptor beta chains originate from one sample sequenced in a study of OX40 agonist ivuxolimab in advanced cancers. Data came from immunoSEQ multiplex PCR; TCRdb stores just in-frame clones and leaves some out. This table has tens of thousands of clones, 70% to 90% appearing once. The sample consisted of CD4+ or CD8+ T cells sorted from blood, taken in a trial of the OX40 agonist ivuxolimab. The receptors stem from an adult with an advanced solid tumor such as melanoma, head and neck, liver or kidney cancer.

This rearrangement joins TRBV4-3 to TRBJ2-5; 8 bases are a match to TRBD2. Germline CDR1 is LGHNA and CDR2 is YSLEER. The CDR3 contains 15 residues. The V gene end was trimmed by 8 bases and the J gene end by 5 bases; junction bases not matched to a gene: 13. The CDR3 sequence is CASAERDKREETQYF. CDR3 DNA: TGCGCCAGCGCCGAACGGGACAAGCGGGAGGAGACCCAGTACTTC.

The V call is TRBV4-3, the J call TRBJ1-2; the D gene is possibly TRBD1 (6 bases). The V gene lost 3 bases and the J gene lost 4 bases, with 18 bases spanning the gap. Germline values: CDR1 LGHNA, CDR2 YSLEER. CDR3 length: 16 amino acids. CDR3 bases: TGCGCCAGCAGCCACCTCCAGGGGCGACAGAGCTATGGCTACACCTTC. This translates into CASSHLQGRQSYGYTF.

The rearrangement uses TRBV14 and TRBJ2-6, with D perhaps TRBD2 (6 bases). CDR3 length: 18 residues. Trimming stripped 3 bases from V and 4 bases from J, with 19 bases between. CDR1 SGHDN and CDR2 FVKESK come from the germline V gene. In DNA, the CDR3 is TGTGCCAGCAGCCAGCCTACCTCCGGGGGAACCGGGGCCAACGTCCTGACTTTC. Translated: CASSQPTSGGTGANVLTF. The complete variable domain, with remaining parts taken from reference TRBV14 and TRBJ2-6, reads EAGVTQFPSHSVIEKGQTVTLRCDPISGHDNLYWYRRVMGKEIKFLLHFVKESKQDESGMPNNRFLAERTGGTYSTLKVQPAELEDSGVYFCASSQPTSGGTGANVLTFGAGSRLTVL.

The genes are TRBV19 and TRBJ1-3, with D uncertain. The CDR3 runs 10 residues. V shed 11 bases and J shed 5 bases, with 7 bases lying between them. Germline CDR1 and CDR2: LNHDA and SQIVND (reference sequence). The CDR3: CAVGRNTIYF. CDR3 bases: TGTGCCGTCGGTAGAAACACCATATATTTT.

The chain is built from TRBV5-4 and TRBJ2-1; TRBD1 might be the D (6 bases). Germline CDR1 SGHNT, CDR2 YYREEE (reference sequence). The CDR3 loop spans 14 amino acids. V was cut by 3 bases and J by 7 bases, with 14 bases left in between. The DNA of the CDR3 is TGTGCCAGCAGCTCTTCCTGGGGGCTAAATGAGCAGTTCTTC. Translating it yields CASSSSWGLNEQFF.

The chain employs TRBV7-3 and TRBJ2-2; 8 nucleotides align to TRBD1. The CDR3 totals 15 residues. Looked up from germline, CDR1 is SGHTA and CDR2 is FQGTGA. The trim removed 3 bases at V and 4 bases at J, leaving 4 bases unmatched. CDR3 DNA: TGTGCCAGCAGCTTTAACAGGGGGAGCACCGGGGAGCTGTTTTTT. Residues: CASSFNRGSTGELFF.

The chain is built from TRBV5-4 and TRBJ1-2; 7 bases line up with TRBD1. The germline V gene encodes CDR1 SGHNT and CDR2 YYREEE (reference sequence). Unmatched junction bases numbered 5, after V lost 1 base and J lost 8 bases. This CDR3 is 13 amino acids long. The CDR3 DNA is TGTGCCAGCAGCTTGAGCAAGGGGGCGGGCTACACCTTC. Its translation: CASSLSKGAGYTF.

In this sample, this clone turned up a few times. This sequence joins TRBV7-9 and TRBJ2-1, with TRBD2 matching 9 bases. Germline loops: CDR1 SEHNR, CDR2 FQNEAQ (reference sequence). The junction had 12 bases not matched to a gene; V was cut back by 6 bases and J by 9 bases. The CDR3 is 15 amino acids. CDR3 coding DNA: TGTGCCAGCAGTCACACTTCTGATAGCGGGAGTGAGCAGTTCTTC. Its protein product is CASSHTSDSGSEQFF.

This clone was picked up a small number of times. This chain links TRBV5-8 with TRBJ2-2, with 12 bases fitting TRBD2. This CDR3 is built from 18 residues. Germline lookup yields CDR1 SGHTS and CDR2 YDEGEE. The V and J ends lost 0 bases and 1 base, in that order; junction bases with no gene match: 4. The CDR3 sequence: CASSLGLAGVLNTGELFF. Written as DNA, the CDR3 is TGTGCCAGCAGCTTGGGACTAGCGGGAGTCTTGAACACCGGGGAGCTGTTTTTT.

This chain connects TRBV6-1 to TRBJ2-7; D possibly corresponds to TRBD2 (5 bases). Germline loops: CDR1 MNHNS, CDR2 SASEGT. V was pared by 5 bases and J by 2 bases, with 16 bases between. The CDR3 is 15 amino acids. This CDR3 reads CASSRLGGPTYEQYF. CDR3 DNA: TGTGCCAGCAGTAGGCTAGGAGGCCCCACCTACGAGCAGTACTTC.

This chain joins TRBV18 and TRBJ2-6; 15 positions match TRBD2. Germline CDR1 and CDR2: KGHSH and LQKENI. This CDR3 is 20 amino acids long. Trimming took 5 bases from V and 4 from J; bases not matched to a gene: 12. The CDR3 protein is CASSGLAGGPVSEGANVLTF. The DNA of the CDR3 is TGTGCCAGCTCAGGACTAGCGGGAGGGCCCGTCTCGGAAGGGGCCAACGTCCTGACTTTC. Using reference TRBV18 and TRBJ2-6 for the parts outside the CDR3, the full variable domain is NAGVMQNPRHLVRRRGQEARLRCSPMKGHSHVYWYRQLPEEGLKFMVYLQKENIIDESGMPKERFSAEFPKEGPSILRIQQVVRGDSAAYFCASSGLAGGPVSEGANVLTFGAGSRLTVL.

V gene TRBV7-9 combines with J gene TRBJ2-3, with TRBD1 as a possible D gene (5 bases). CDR1 is SEHNR, CDR2 FQNEAQ, per germline (reference sequence). Trimming took 1 base from V and 0 from J, leaving 11 bases between them. The CDR3 has 16 amino acids. Here the CDR3 DNA reads TGTGCCAGCAGCTTAGACCGACAGCGTAGCACAGATACGCAGTATTTT. This translates into CASSLDRQRSTDTQYF.

This clone was seen a single time. The chain recombines TRBV6-5 with TRBJ2-7; D unclear. The CDR3 is made up of 15 amino acids. Germline V gives CDR1 MNHEY, CDR2 SVGAGI. The germline V and J ends were trimmed by 4 bases and 7 bases, with 20 bases remaining between them. CDR3 in DNA: TGTGCCAGCAGTTCATTCCCGTATGCGCCTGGGGAGCAGTACTTC. This encodes CASSSFPYAPGEQYF.

In this sample, this clone turned up once. At one end, the junction sequence differs from germline, possibly due to a read error. This chain uses TRBV28 with TRBJ2-7; 10 bases map to TRBD1. This CDR3 comprises 15 residues. Germline lookup yields CDR1 MDHEN and CDR2 SYDVKM. This CDR3 reads CASSEARQGAYERYF. The DNA of the CDR3 is TGTGCCAGCAGCGAAGCTCGACAGGGGGCCTACGAGCGGTACTTC.

The chain couples TRBV7-8 to TRBJ1-5; D is possibly TRBD1 (5 bases). This CDR3 is 18 amino acids long. The V and J ends lost 2 bases and 8 bases respectively, with 25 bases between them. From germline, CDR1 is SGHVS and CDR2 FQNEAQ. The CDR3 region has the DNA TGTGCCAGCAGCTTAAGTCGGCCGGGGCAAGGGTGGGTTAAGCCCCAGCATTTT. As protein: CASSLSRPGQGWVKPQHF.

This chain uses TRBV4-1 with TRBJ1-5; no reliable D call. V was clipped by 3 bases and J by 6 bases, with 12 bases between them. The CDR3 has 14 residues. Germline V gene data show CDR1 as MGHRA and CDR2 as YSYEKL. Here the CDR3 DNA reads TGCGCCAGCAGCCAGGGAGGTCAAGGTCAGCCCCAGCATTTT. It codes for CASSQGGQGQPQHF.

Here the CDR3 DNA reads TGCGCCAGCAGCCAACGACTAGCGGGTCCTACTATCAACCGGGGGGAGACCCAGTACTTC. Its protein product is CASSQRLAGPTINRGETQYF. The J gene is TRBJ2-5, the V gene TRBV4-1, with 10 bases that match TRBD2. Trimming removed 2 bases from V and 5 bases from J; junction bases left unmatched: 20. Germline CDR1 reads MGHRA; CDR2 reads YSYEKL. The CDR3 runs to 20 residues.

The rearrangement joins TRBV4-1 to TRBJ2-7; 11 bases line up with TRBD2. V shed 4 bases and J 5 bases; nucleotides not matched to a gene: 4. The CDR3 is 14 amino acids. The germline V gene has CDR1 MGHRA and CDR2 YSYEKL. CDR3: CASSRSGRADEQYF. The CDR3 coding sequence is TGCGCCAGCAGCCGTAGCGGGAGGGCCGACGAGCAGTACTTC.

The V gene is TRBV27, the J gene TRBJ2-7, with 10 bases that match TRBD2. Trimming at V came to 5 bases and at J to 5 bases, leaving 15 bases not matched to a gene. Germline CDR1 reads MNHEY; CDR2 reads SMNVEV (reference sequence). This CDR3 has 17 amino acids. CDR3 DNA sequence: TGTGCCAGCAGTGCTATAGATCTAGCGGGAGTAAGTAACGAGCAGTACTTC. Protein sequence: CASSAIDLAGVSNEQYF.

CDR3 DNA: TGTGCCTGGAGTGCACAGGTTCGGTACGAGCAGTACTTC. The encoded protein is CAWSAQVRYEQYF. The V call is TRBV30, the J call TRBJ2-7, with D perhaps matching TRBD1 (5 bases). The V and J ends lost 1 base and 4 bases respectively, with 11 bases between them. This CDR3 is 13 amino acids long. Germline CDR1 and CDR2: GTSNPN and SVGIG (reference sequence).

The V call is TRBV23-1, the J call TRBJ2-1; D may be TRBD2 (7 bases). TRBV23-1 is treated as an ORF (open reading frame) with a function not yet certain. Trimming left V 2 bases short and J 0 bases short, with 14 bases between. The CDR3 extends over 17 amino acids. The DNA of the CDR3 is TGCGCCAGCAGTCAACGGGGGGACACGTGCTCCTACAATGAGCAGTTCTTC. Amino acids: CASSQRGDTCSYNEQFF.

The rearrangement links TRBV19 to TRBJ1-4; TRBD1 might be the D (5 bases). This CDR3 has 15 residues. CDR1 LNHDA and CDR2 SQIVND come from the germline V gene (reference sequence). V lost 5 bases and J 3 bases, leaving 13 bases between the germline ends. The CDR3 DNA follows: TGTGCCAGTAGTTCACAGGAGAAGGCTAATGAAAAACTGTTTTTT. Translating gives CASSSQEKANEKLFF.

The chain couples TRBV28 to TRBJ2-7, with a possible D match to TRBD2 (6 bases). The CDR3 contains 15 residues. Trimming took 2 bases from V and 0 from J, leaving 11 bases between them. CDR1 MDHEN and CDR2 SYDVKM come from the germline V gene. The CDR3 loop reads CASSLTSRSSYEQYF. The DNA for the CDR3 is TGTGCCAGCAGTTTAACTAGCAGATCCTCCTACGAGCAGTACTTC.

The J gene is TRBJ1-5, the V gene TRBV6-6; 7 nucleotides match TRBD1. The length of the CDR3 is 14 residues. CDR1 is MNHNY, CDR2 SVGAGI, per germline (reference sequence). Germline trimming cut 5 bases from V and 4 bases from J; bases unmatched to any gene: 5. The CDR3 protein is CASSRDSVNQPQHF. In DNA, the CDR3 is TGTGCCAGCAGTCGGGACAGCGTTAATCAGCCCCAGCATTTT.

J is TRBJ2-1 and V is TRBV18, with D perhaps TRBD2 (6 bases). The V end was cut by 3 bases, the J end by 7 bases, with 16 bases between. Germline V gene sequence: CDR1 KGHSH, CDR2 LQKENI. There are 15 residues in the CDR3. This CDR3 reads CASSPITSSENEQFF. As DNA, the CDR3 is TGTGCCAGCTCACCCATAACTAGCAGTGAGAATGAGCAGTTCTTC. The full variable domain, in which reference TRBV18 and TRBJ2-1 provide the parts outside the CDR3, is NAGVMQNPRHLVRRRGQEARLRCSPMKGHSHVYWYRQLPEEGLKFMVYLQKENIIDESGMPKERFSAEFPKEGPSILRIQQVVRGDSAAYFCASSPITSSENEQFFGPGTRLTVL.

This clone showed up just a few times. The chain uses TRBV7-6 and TRBJ2-3, with 7 positions matching TRBD1. Germline CDR1 reads SGHVS; CDR2 reads FNYEAQ. J lost 3 bases, V lost 5 bases, and 11 bases had no gene match. CDR3 size: 16 residues. CDR3 sequence (DNA): TGTGCCAGCAGCAATAGACAGGGCCAATGGACAGATACGCAGTATTTT. Translating gives CASSNRQGQWTDTQYF.

The chain carries TRBV18 and TRBJ2-1; no clear D gene. This CDR3 has 16 residues. Germline lookup yields CDR1 KGHSH and CDR2 LQKENI. The germline V and J ends were trimmed by 3 bases and 2 bases, with 14 bases remaining between them. CDR3 coding DNA: TGTGCCAGCTCACCGGGGATCAGGTCCGCCTACAATGAGCAGTTCTTC. Amino acids: CASSPGIRSAYNEQFF.

The CDR3: CASSLGNLNTEAFF. Here the CDR3 DNA reads TGTGCCAGCAGCTTAGGGAACTTGAACACTGAAGCTTTCTTT. This chain links TRBV11-2 with TRBJ1-1, with D unresolved. Trimming took 1 base from V and 0 from J, leaving 6 bases between them. From germline, CDR1 is SGHAT and CDR2 FQNNGV. The CDR3 extends over 14 amino acids.

This clone appeared a single time. This chain joins TRBV19 and TRBJ1-4; a possible D gene is TRBD1 (5 bases). Germline CDR1 and CDR2: LNHDA and SQIVND (reference sequence). Trimming removed 7 bases from V and 8 bases from J, with 17 bases in between. This CDR3 region has 14 residues. The CDR3 here is CASTKRGDGEKLFF. The CDR3 nucleotides read TGTGCCAGTACCAAAAGGGGCGATGGAGAAAAACTGTTTTTT.

The chain recombines TRBV28 with TRBJ1-6; D remains ambiguous. The CDR3 has 12 amino acids. Trimming took 1 base from V and 7 from J, leaving 2 bases between them. Germline CDR1 and CDR2: MDHEN and SYDVKM. The CDR3 DNA sequence: TGTGCCAGCAGTTTATTGAATTCACCCCTCCACTTT. Translating it yields CASSLLNSPLHF. The variable domain in full, completed from reference TRBV28 and TRBJ1-6, reads DVKVTQSSRYLVKRTGEKVFLECVQDMDHENMFWYRQDPGLGLRLIYFSYDVKMKEKGDIPEGYSVSREKKERFSLILESASTNQTSMYLCASSLLNSPLHFGNGTRLTVT.